This record covers a single T cell receptor (beta chain). Sequencing was performed with immunoSEQ multiplex PCR; in TCRdb, only in-frame clones are kept and a portion is missing. The table lists 85,000 to 90,000 clones, approximately 86% of them singletons. The CDR3 covers 14 residues. Per the germline V gene, CDR1 is SNHLY and CDR2 is FYNNEI. The ends were cut back, 10 bases at V and 5 bases at J, with 19 bases in the middle. This sample is drawn from a study of radiotherapy plus CTLA-4 blockade in lung cancer. The chain joins TRBV2 to TRBJ2-3; a weak D match, TRBD2 (7 bases). This clonotype originated in a human donor with non-small cell lung cancer that progressed on radiotherapy plus ipilimumab. Specimen: peripheral blood, collected from a patient treated with radiotherapy plus ipilimumab. The CDR3 spells CAIRRGAHVDTQYF. CDR3 DNA sequence: TGTGCCATCAGACGGGGGGCGCATGTAGATACGCAGTATTTT.